Shown below are 32 T cell receptor beta chains from a single sample sequenced in a study of beta chain features in type 1 diabetes listed by TCRdb under 2018. Library preparation used the immunoSEQ multiplex PCR assay. All of the isolated RNA was reverse transcribed with the High Capacity cDNA Reverse Transcription Kit, so expressed TCRB transcripts were sequenced. TCRdb retrieved this table from immuneACCESS and kept in-frame rearrangements only. Not all clones are present; in checked studies, unresolved V genes account for under half, and no reason is known for the remainder. In this sample the table shows roughly 610,000 clones, 15% to 17% of which occur a single time. Around 0.095% of the sample rests with the top ten. The sequenced material came from naive CD4+ T cells from blood. According to the study, the label for this sample's cell subset or site signals: true naive CD4+ T cells. The receptor set was obtained from a young man in good health.

This clone came up a few times. This rearrangement joins TRBV29-1 to TRBJ2-3; 10 positions match TRBD2. This CDR3 comprises 11 residues. Germline CDR1 SQVTM, CDR2 ANQGSEA. J was trimmed by 6 bases and V by 7 bases; bases with no gene match: 1. In nucleotides, the CDR3 is TGCAGCGCAGCGGGGGGGGATACGCAGTATTTT. This translates into CSAAGGDTQYF.

The genes are TRBV5-4 and TRBJ2-1; possible D gene TRBD2, 6 bases. CDR3 length equals 14 residues. Trimming cost V 4 bases and J 2 bases, with 10 bases left between them. Per germline, CDR1 SGHNT and CDR2 YYREEE (reference sequence). CDR3: CASSVGTPYNEQFF. CDR3 DNA sequence: TGTGCCAGCAGCGTCGGGACTCCCTACAATGAGCAGTTCTTC. Combining the CDR3 with reference TRBV5-4 and TRBJ2-1 gives the whole variable domain ETGVTQSPTHLIKTRGQQVTLRCSSQSGHNTVSWYQQALGQGPQFIFQYYREEENGRGNFPPRFSGLQFPNYSSELNVNALELDDSALYLCASSVGTPYNEQFFGPGTRLTVL.

This clone was seen more than once but under ten times. The same CDR3 is also encoded by other DNA sequences in this sample. The chain joins TRBV4-3 to TRBJ2-2, with D unclear. Germline V gives CDR1 LGHNA, CDR2 YSLEER. The CDR3 has 14 residues. V lost 0 bases to trimming and J lost 5 bases, with 7 bases between them. The CDR3 reads CASSQDRRTGELFF. CDR3 sequence (DNA): TGCGCCAGCAGCCAAGATCGTAGGACCGGGGAGCTGTTTTTT.

The sample holds a few counts of this clone. The rearrangement uses TRBV10-3 and TRBJ2-7; 7 bases agree with TRBD2. With V trimmed by 7 bases and J by 4 bases, 7 bases remained unmatched. CDR3 length: 13 amino acids. The V gene's germline CDR1 is ENHRY and CDR2 SYGVKD. The CDR3 bases are TGTGCCATCACGCGCGGGAGTGGATACGAGCAGTACTTC. It specifies CAITRGSGYEQYF.

The chain uses TRBV6-6 and TRBJ1-4, with unresolved D. V was cut by 2 bases and J by 5 bases, with 6 bases left in between. This CDR3 is built from 13 residues. The germline CDR1 and CDR2 sequences are MNHNY and SVGAGI (reference sequence). The CDR3 loop reads CASSYMKNEKLFF. CDR3 coding DNA: TGTGCCAGCAGTTACATGAAGAATGAAAAACTGTTTTTT.

The chain couples TRBV7-2 to TRBJ1-2, with a weak D call TRBD1 (5 bases). V dropped 2 bases and J dropped 1 base, with 14 bases sitting between them. Germline assignment: CDR1 SGHTA and CDR2 FQGNSA. CDR3 length equals 16 residues. CDR3 DNA sequence: TGTGCCAGCAGCTTACGGTCGGGGGAGGGTAACTATGGCTACACCTTC. Protein: CASSLRSGEGNYGYTF. Full variable domain (rest looked up from reference TRBV7-2 and TRBJ1-2): GAGVSQSPSNKVTEKGKDVELRCDPISGHTALYWYRQSLGQGLEFLIYFQGNSAPDKSGLPSDRFSAERTGGSVSTLTIQRTQQEDSAVYLCASSLRSGEGNYGYTFGSGTRLTVV.

The chain couples TRBV7-9 to TRBJ1-1, with a possible D match to TRBD1 (6 bases). V dropped 1 base and J dropped 5 bases, with 11 bases sitting between them. The CDR3 consists of 14 residues. Germline V gene data show CDR1 as SEHNR and CDR2 as FQNEAQ (reference sequence). Written as DNA, the CDR3 is TGTGCCAGCAGCTTAGTACAGGGAGTTACTGAAGCTTTCTTT. Amino acids: CASSLVQGVTEAFF.

This clone was picked up a small number of times. The gene calls are TRBV6-5 and TRBJ2-7; maybe TRBD2 (6 bases). The CDR3 runs to 15 residues. The germline V gene encodes CDR1 MNHEY and CDR2 SVGAGI. Trimming removed 3 bases at V and 2 bases at J, with 14 bases between. As DNA, the CDR3 is TGTGCCAGCAGTTATCGGGGCAGGGAGGCCTACGAGCAGTACTTC. This translates into CASSYRGREAYEQYF.

The V gene is TRBV7-9, the J gene TRBJ2-7; 7 nucleotides agree with TRBD1. This CDR3 is 14 amino acids long. CDR1 and CDR2 (germline): SEHNR, FQNEAQ (reference sequence). J lost 4 bases, V lost 5 bases, and 8 bases had no gene match. CDR3 coding DNA: TGTGCCAGCAGCCCGCAGACAGGGCGTTACGAGCAGTACTTC. It codes for CASSPQTGRYEQYF.

The table lists this clone with a few counts. The V gene is TRBV4-3, the J gene TRBJ1-4, with D possibly being TRBD1 (5 bases). The CDR3 sequence is 17 residues long. Germline CDR1 reads LGHNA; CDR2 reads YSLEER. Trimming cost V 3 bases and J 7 bases, with 21 bases left between them. The chain's CDR3 is CASSHDLYLGQGEKLFF. DNA for the CDR3: TGCGCCAGCAGCCATGACTTGTACTTAGGCCAGGGTGAAAAACTGTTTTTT.

This clone showed up just a few times. The rearrangement joins TRBV19 to TRBJ2-7, with TRBD2 identical over 7 bases. Trimming at V came to 3 bases and at J to 3 bases, leaving 2 bases not matched to a gene. The germline V gene encodes CDR1 LNHDA and CDR2 SQIVND (reference sequence). This CDR3 has 13 amino acids. The CDR3 nucleotides are TGTGCCAGTAGTATCCTAGCGGACTACGAGCAGTACTTC. This translates into CASSILADYEQYF.

This clone has just a few counts. This chain connects TRBV5-1 to TRBJ2-5; 8 bases match TRBD2. With 4 bases clipped from V and 1 base from J, the junction kept 0 bases outside the gene matches. This CDR3 is built from 13 residues. From germline, CDR1 is SGHRS and CDR2 YFSETQ. CDR3 in amino acids: CASSRGGQETQYF. The CDR3 bases are TGCGCCAGCAGCCGGGGGGGCCAAGAGACCCAGTACTTC.

This clone was seen a handful of times. The V call is TRBV9, the J call TRBJ2-5; 11 nucleotides align to TRBD2. V lost 2 bases to trimming and J lost 2 bases; unmatched junction nucleotides: 11. In germline, CDR1 is SGDLS, CDR2 YYNGEE. This CDR3 is 18 amino acids long. The CDR3 loop is CASSVMASGRRGQETQYF. CDR3 bases: TGTGCCAGCAGCGTGATGGCTAGCGGGAGGCGGGGGCAAGAGACCCAGTACTTC. Full variable domain (missing parts from reference TRBV9 and TRBJ2-5): DSGVTQTPKHLITATGQRVTLRCSPRSGDLSVYWYQQSLDQGLQFLIQYYNGEERAKGNILERFSAQQFPDLHSELNLSSLELGDSALYFCASSVMASGRRGQETQYFGPGTRLLVL.

A few counts support this clone. The chain recombines TRBV18 with TRBJ1-1; D may be TRBD1 (5 bases). The CDR3 is 14 amino acids. Deletions cut 3 bases from V and 2 bases from J, with 10 bases between. Per germline, CDR1 KGHSH and CDR2 LQKENI. The DNA for the CDR3 is TGTGCCAGCTCACCCTTCAGGGCCAACACTGAAGCTTTCTTT. Translating it yields CASSPFRANTEAFF.

This clone was recorded at least ten times. The chain is built from TRBV7-9 and TRBJ2-3; no firm D call. Trimming took 3 bases from V and 7 from J, leaving 8 bases between them. The CDR3 totals 12 residues. Germline values: CDR1 SEHNR, CDR2 FQNEAQ (reference sequence). For the CDR3, the DNA is TGTGCCAGCAGCTTTAGCATGAATACGCAGTATTTT. Its protein is CASSFSMNTQYF.

This clone was seen a few times. CDR3 sequence (DNA): TGTGCCAGCAGCTTCACAGGGAGGATGTTTTTT. It codes for CASSFTGRMFF. This rearrangement joins TRBV7-2 to TRBJ2-2; the D gene could be TRBD1 or TRBD2 (6 bases each). Germline CDR1 is SGHTA and CDR2 is FQGNSA. CDR3 length: 11 residues. The germline V and J ends were trimmed by 3 bases and 15 bases, with 11 bases remaining between them.

The chain combines TRBV6-5 with TRBJ2-3; D might be TRBD2 (6 bases). Trimming took off 2 bases at V and 6 bases at J, with 9 bases between the two ends. The germline gives CDR1 MNHEY, CDR2 SVGAGI. The CDR3 is 13 residues long. As DNA, the CDR3 is TGTGCCAGCAGTTACCCGGGAGTGGATACGCAGTATTTT. It yields the protein CASSYPGVDTQYF.

The chain recombines TRBV4-1 with TRBJ2-5, with TRBD2 identical over 12 bases. The V gene's germline CDR1 is MGHRA and CDR2 YSYEKL. The trim removed 0 bases at V and 2 bases at J, leaving 10 bases unmatched. This CDR3 contains 19 residues. The CDR3 is CASSQDSTSGSRGQETQYF. As DNA, the CDR3 is TGCGCCAGCAGCCAAGATTCGACTAGCGGGAGCCGCGGGCAAGAGACCCAGTACTTC.

V is TRBV28 and J is TRBJ2-4, with D possibly called TRBD1 or TRBD2 (5 bases each). V was pared by 10 bases and J by 1 base, with 11 bases between. From germline, CDR1 is MDHEN and CDR2 SYDVKM. This CDR3 has 13 amino acids. The CDR3 bases are TGTGCCACCTCATGGGGGGCCAAAAACATTCAGTACTTC. This codes for CATSWGAKNIQYF.

This chain uses TRBV2 with TRBJ1-2; D not certain. Trimming stripped 3 bases from V and 8 bases from J, with 10 bases between. Looked up from germline, CDR1 is SNHLY and CDR2 is FYNNEI. The CDR3 contains 12 residues. This CDR3 reads CASSDPKDGYTF. CDR3 nucleotide sequence: TGTGCCAGCAGTGACCCTAAGGACGGCTACACCTTC. The variable domain in full, completed from reference TRBV2 and TRBJ1-2, reads EPEVTQTPSHQVTQMGQEVILRCVPISNHLYFYWYRQILGQKVEFLVSFYNNEISEKSEIFDDQFSVERPDGSNFTLKIRSTKLEDSAMYFCASSDPKDGYTFGSGTRLTVV.

This clone was seen only a few times. The chain employs TRBV15 and TRBJ2-6; tentative D call: TRBD2 (5 bases). Trimming took 3 bases from V and 4 from J, leaving 10 bases between them. CDR3 length equals 15 residues. Germline values: CDR1 LNHNV, CDR2 YYDKDF (reference sequence). CDR3 coding DNA: TGTGCCACCAGCAGCGACCAGCGGGGGGCCAACGTCCTGACTTTC. This encodes CATSSDQRGANVLTF.

The chain carries TRBV5-6 and TRBJ1-3; D ambiguous. Germline CDR1 and CDR2: SGHDT and YYEEEE. The CDR3 is 16 residues long. Trimming removed 5 bases from V and 0 bases from J, with 15 bases in between. The CDR3: CASRSLDGFSGNTIYF. Written as DNA, the CDR3 is TGTGCCAGCAGGTCCCTAGACGGCTTCTCTGGAAACACCATATATTTT.

This rearrangement joins TRBV28 to TRBJ1-5, with 10 bases fitting TRBD1. The CDR3 totals 16 residues. Germline V gene data show CDR1 as MDHEN and CDR2 as SYDVKM. The trim removed 7 bases at V and 0 bases at J, leaving 6 bases unmatched. The CDR3 loop reads CASKGQGVYSNQPQHF. CDR3 in DNA: TGTGCCAGCAAAGGACAGGGGGTATATAGCAATCAGCCCCAGCATTTT.

The chain is built from TRBV7-8 and TRBJ1-1; 8 bases agree with TRBD1. CDR3 length: 15 amino acids. Germline trimming cut 5 bases from V and 1 base from J; bases unmatched to any gene: 6. In germline, CDR1 is SGHVS, CDR2 FQNEAQ. CDR3 sequence reads: CASSVDRGPNTEAFF. The CDR3 DNA is TGTGCCAGCAGCGTCGACAGGGGCCCGAACACTGAAGCTTTCTTT.

As regards this clone: Other DNA variants within this sample encode the same CDR3. This chain joins TRBV7-2 and TRBJ2-7, with D unresolved. CDR1 and CDR2 (germline): SGHTA, FQGNSA. The CDR3 spans 14 residues. Trimming stripped 1 base from V and 0 bases from J, with 7 bases between. CDR3 loop: CASSLGGNSYEQYF. In DNA form, the CDR3 reads TGTGCCAGCAGCTTAGGCGGAAACTCCTACGAGCAGTACTTC.

V and J are TRBV19 and TRBJ1-5; D gene unclear. The germline CDR1 and CDR2 sequences are LNHDA and SQIVND (reference sequence). V was shortened by 5 bases and J by 7 bases, with 30 bases between the two germline ends. The CDR3 spans 19 residues. In nucleotides, the CDR3 is TGTGCCAGTAGTTCTCGACGGGGTCTCCCTCCATTGGGGTTCCAGCCCCAGCATTTT. Protein: CASSSRRGLPPLGFQPQHF.

This clone was seen only a few times. This sample also contains other DNA sequences that code for the same CDR3. V usage is TRBV10-3 and J usage is TRBJ2-7; TRBD2 is a possible D gene (5 bases). This CDR3 contains 12 residues. CDR1 is ENHRY, CDR2 SYGVKD, per germline. V was shortened by 6 bases and J by 3 bases, with 9 bases between the two germline ends. CDR3 DNA: TGTGCCATCAGCGGGGTGGGCTACGAGCAGTACTTC. It encodes CAISGVGYEQYF.

V is TRBV7-2 and J is TRBJ2-7; no reliable D call. V lost 5 bases to trimming and J lost 3 bases, with 8 bases between them. The CDR3 covers 12 residues. Germline CDR1 reads SGHTA; CDR2 reads FQGNSA. The CDR3 DNA sequence: TGTGCCAGCAGCCCGTTCATCTACGAGCAGTACTTC. Protein: CASSPFIYEQYF.

This clone has a handful of counts. This chain links TRBV7-2 with TRBJ2-1; D may be TRBD1 (5 bases). V lost 5 bases, J lost 4 bases, and 15 bases lay in between. The CDR3 spans 15 residues. CDR1 and CDR2 (germline): SGHTA, FQGNSA. CDR3: CASSPLRQLYNEQFF. In DNA, the CDR3 is TGTGCCAGCAGCCCTCTTAGACAGTTATACAATGAGCAGTTCTTC.

A few counts support this clone. V usage is TRBV18 and J usage is TRBJ2-7; 9 bases map to TRBD1. V gave up 3 bases and J gave up 7 bases; unmatched junction bases: 7. The CDR3 covers 14 residues. Germline V lookup: CDR1 KGHSH, CDR2 LQKENI. The CDR3, as DNA: TGTGCCAGCTCACCGTCCGGGACAGGGCGGGAGCAGTACTTC. Protein sequence: CASSPSGTGREQYF.

In this sample, this clone turned up a few times. V and J are TRBV7-2 and TRBJ2-7; TRBD2 agrees at 12 bases. Germline CDR1 SGHTA, CDR2 FQGNSA. The V and J ends lost 4 bases and 2 bases, in that order; junction bases with no gene match: 3. The CDR3 sequence is 15 residues long. CDR3 DNA sequence: TGTGCCAGCAGCTCTAGCGGGAGGGCCACCTACGAGCAGTACTTC. Translation gives CASSSSGRATYEQYF.

V usage is TRBV19 and J usage is TRBJ1-2; D may be TRBD1 (6 bases). The V and J ends lost 0 bases and 0 bases respectively, with 8 bases between them. This CDR3 region has 15 residues. Germline loops: CDR1 LNHDA, CDR2 SQIVND (reference sequence). The CDR3 is CASSIDRTANYGYTF. CDR3 bases: TGTGCCAGTAGTATAGACCGGACAGCTAACTATGGCTACACCTTC. The whole variable domain, filled in from reference TRBV19 and TRBJ1-2, reads DGGITQSPKYLFRKEGQNVTLSCEQNLNHDAMYWYRQDPGQGLRLIYYSQIVNDFQKGDIAEGYSVSREKKESFPLTVTSAQKNPTAFYLCASSIDRTANYGYTFGSGTRLTVV.